This TCR beta chain was captured in a study of blood T cell repertoires in COVID-19. Study-level background: Acute and convalescent COVID-19 specimens originated in the United States, Italy and Spain.

The table came from immunoSEQ multiplex PCR; TCRdb's copy has only in-frame clones and leaves some out. The data show approximately 260,000 clones, approximately 78% seen once. Trimming took off 4 bases at V and 4 bases at J, with 17 bases between the two ends. CDR1 and CDR2 (germline): MNHNS, SASEGT. The CDR3 spans 17 residues. Sequencing was carried out using peripheral blood. This sequence originates from a woman aged 55-75 years with active or convalescent COVID-19. This rearrangement joins TRBV6-1 to TRBJ1-6; D is ambiguous. CDR3 amino acids: CASSARLPRRYNSPLHF. CDR3 coding DNA: TGTGCCAGCAGTGCTAGATTACCCCGGCGGTATAATTCACCCCTCCACTTT.